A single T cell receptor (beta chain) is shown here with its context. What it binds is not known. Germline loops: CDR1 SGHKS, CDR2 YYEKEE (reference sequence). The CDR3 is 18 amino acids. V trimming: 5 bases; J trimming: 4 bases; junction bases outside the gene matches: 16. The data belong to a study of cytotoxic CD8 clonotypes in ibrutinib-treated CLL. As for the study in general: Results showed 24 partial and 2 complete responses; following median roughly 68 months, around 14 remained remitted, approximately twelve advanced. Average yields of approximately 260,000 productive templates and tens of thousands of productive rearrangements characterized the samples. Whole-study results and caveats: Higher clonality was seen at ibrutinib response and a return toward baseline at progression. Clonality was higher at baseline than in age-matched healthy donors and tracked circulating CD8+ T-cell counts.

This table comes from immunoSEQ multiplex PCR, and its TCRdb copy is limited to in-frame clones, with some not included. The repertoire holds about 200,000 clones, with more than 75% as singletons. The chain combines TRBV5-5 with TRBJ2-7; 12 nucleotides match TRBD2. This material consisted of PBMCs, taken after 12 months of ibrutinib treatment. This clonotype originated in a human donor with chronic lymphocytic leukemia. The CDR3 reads CASSTLVSTSGGIYEQYF. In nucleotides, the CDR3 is TGTGCCAGCAGTACTTTGGTATCCACTAGCGGGGGGATTTACGAGCAGTACTTC.